This TCR beta chain comes out of a study of T cells in localized non-small cell lung cancer. Germline V CDR1 and CDR2: MNHEY, SVGAGI. The V and J ends lost 6 bases and 9 bases respectively, with 17 bases between them. This CDR3 region has 13 residues. The table came from immunoSEQ multiplex PCR; TCRdb's copy has only in-frame clones and leaves some out. The table includes under 55,000 clones, 75% to 95% detected once. The J gene is TRBJ1-2, the V gene TRBV6-5, with D tentatively TRBD1 (5 bases). This clonotype originated in a woman aged 35 to 70 with stage II lung adenocarcinoma. This material consisted of PBMCs, taken before any cancer treatment. CDR3 sequence reads: CASRGPGIGSYTF. DNA for the CDR3: TGTGCCAGCAGAGGGCCAGGGATAGGGAGCTACACCTTC.